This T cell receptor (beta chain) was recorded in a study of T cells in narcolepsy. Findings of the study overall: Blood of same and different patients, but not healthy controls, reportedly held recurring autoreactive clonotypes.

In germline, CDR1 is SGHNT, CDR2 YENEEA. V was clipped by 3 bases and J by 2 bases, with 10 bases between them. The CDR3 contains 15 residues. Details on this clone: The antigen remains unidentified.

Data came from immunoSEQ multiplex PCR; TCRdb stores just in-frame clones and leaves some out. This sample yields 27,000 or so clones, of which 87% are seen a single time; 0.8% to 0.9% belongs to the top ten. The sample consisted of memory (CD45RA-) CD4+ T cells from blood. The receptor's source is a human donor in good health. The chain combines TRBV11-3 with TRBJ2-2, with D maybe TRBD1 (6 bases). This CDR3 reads CASSFTGFNTGELFF. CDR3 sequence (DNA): TGTGCCAGCAGCTTTACAGGGTTCAACACCGGGGAGCTGTTTTTT.